The present entry profiles one TCR beta chain with its context. The data belong to a study of blood T cell repertoires in COVID-19. Authors' processing steps: Scientists estimated how many nucleated cells there were by amplifying reference gene primers. The repertoire was sequenced with immunoSEQ multiplex PCR; TCRdb's copy has only in-frame clones and lacks some. For V, J and clone size, that table is used; D and trimming come from the DNA. The top ten clones hold about 14% of a sample with around 60,000 clones, around 85% of them seen once. The CDR3 is 16 residues long. Germline V lookup: CDR1 KGHSH, CDR2 LQKENI. The trim removed 3 bases at V and 2 bases at J, leaving 8 bases unmatched.

This chain uses TRBV18 with TRBJ2-7; 9 bases align to TRBD1. The specimen was peripheral blood. The TCR originated in a human donor in a cohort sampled during active COVID-19. The CDR3 DNA follows: TGTGCCAGCTCACCGTACCAGGGACAGGGAACCTACGAGCAGTACTTC. Translating it yields CASSPYQGQGTYEQYF. The entire variable domain, with the rest obtained from reference TRBV18 and TRBJ2-7, is as follows: NAGVMQNPRHLVRRRGQEARLRCSPMKGHSHVYWYRQLPEEGLKFMVYLQKENIIDESGMPKERFSAEFPKEGPSILRIQQVVRGDSAAYFCASSPYQGQGTYEQYFGPGTRLTVT.